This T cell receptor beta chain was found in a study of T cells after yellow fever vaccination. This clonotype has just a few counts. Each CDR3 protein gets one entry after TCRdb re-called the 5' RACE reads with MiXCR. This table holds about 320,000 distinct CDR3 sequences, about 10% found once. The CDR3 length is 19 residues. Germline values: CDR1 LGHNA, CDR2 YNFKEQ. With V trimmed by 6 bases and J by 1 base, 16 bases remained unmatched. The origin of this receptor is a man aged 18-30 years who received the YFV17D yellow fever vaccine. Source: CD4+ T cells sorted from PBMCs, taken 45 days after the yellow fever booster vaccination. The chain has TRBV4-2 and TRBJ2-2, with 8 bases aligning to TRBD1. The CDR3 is CASSPRVAQGAQNTGELFF. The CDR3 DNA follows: TGTGCCAGCAGTCCAAGAGTTGCCCAGGGGGCGCAGAACACCGGGGAGCTGTTTTTT.